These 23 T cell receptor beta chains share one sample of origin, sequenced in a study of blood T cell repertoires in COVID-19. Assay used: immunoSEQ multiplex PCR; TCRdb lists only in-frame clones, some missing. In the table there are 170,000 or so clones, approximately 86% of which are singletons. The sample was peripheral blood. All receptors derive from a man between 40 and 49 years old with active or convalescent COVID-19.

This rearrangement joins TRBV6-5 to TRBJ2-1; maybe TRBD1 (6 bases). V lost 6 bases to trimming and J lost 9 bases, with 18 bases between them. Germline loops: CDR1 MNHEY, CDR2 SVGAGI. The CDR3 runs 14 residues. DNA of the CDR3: TGTGCCAGCAGACAAAGCAGGGGACACAGTGAGCAGTTCTTC. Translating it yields CASRQSRGHSEQFF.

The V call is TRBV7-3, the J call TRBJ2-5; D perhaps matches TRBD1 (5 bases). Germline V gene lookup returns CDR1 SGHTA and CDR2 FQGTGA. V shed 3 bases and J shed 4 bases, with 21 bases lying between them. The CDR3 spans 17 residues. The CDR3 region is CASSLSSGPVGLETQYF. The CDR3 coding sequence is TGTGCCAGCAGCTTGTCATCAGGGCCGGTTGGGCTAGAGACCCAGTACTTC. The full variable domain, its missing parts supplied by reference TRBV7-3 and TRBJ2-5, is GAGVSQTPSNKVTEKGKYVELRCDPISGHTALYWYRQSLGQGPEFLIYFQGTGAADDSGLPNDRFFAVRPEGSVSTLKIQRTERGDSAVYLCASSLSSGPVGLETQYFGPGTRLLVL.

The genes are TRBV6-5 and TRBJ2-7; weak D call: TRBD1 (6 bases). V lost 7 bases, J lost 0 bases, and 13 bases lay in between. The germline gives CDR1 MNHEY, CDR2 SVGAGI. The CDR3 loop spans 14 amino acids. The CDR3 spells CASKVAGDSYEQYF. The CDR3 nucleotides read TGTGCCAGCAAGGTTGCAGGGGACTCCTACGAGCAGTACTTC.

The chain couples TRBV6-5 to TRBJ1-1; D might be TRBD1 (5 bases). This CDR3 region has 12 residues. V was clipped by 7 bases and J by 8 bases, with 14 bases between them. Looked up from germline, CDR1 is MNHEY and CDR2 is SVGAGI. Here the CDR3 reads CASTQGGGEAFF. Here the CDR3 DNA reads TGTGCCAGCACCCAGGGCGGGGGGGAAGCTTTCTTT.

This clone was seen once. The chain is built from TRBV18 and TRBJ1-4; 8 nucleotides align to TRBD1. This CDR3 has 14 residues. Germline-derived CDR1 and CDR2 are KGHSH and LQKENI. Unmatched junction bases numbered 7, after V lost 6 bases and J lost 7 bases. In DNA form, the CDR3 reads TGTGCCAGCTCCCCCAGCCAGGGGGCTGAAAAACTGTTTTTT. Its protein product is CASSPSQGAEKLFF.

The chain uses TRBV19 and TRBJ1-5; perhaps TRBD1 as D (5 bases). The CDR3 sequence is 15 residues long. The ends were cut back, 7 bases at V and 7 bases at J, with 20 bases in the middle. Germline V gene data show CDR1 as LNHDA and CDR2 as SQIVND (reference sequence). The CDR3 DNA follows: TGTGCCAGTACCCCGGGTCTCCTTTACAGGCAGCCCCAGCATTTT. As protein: CASTPGLLYRQPQHF.

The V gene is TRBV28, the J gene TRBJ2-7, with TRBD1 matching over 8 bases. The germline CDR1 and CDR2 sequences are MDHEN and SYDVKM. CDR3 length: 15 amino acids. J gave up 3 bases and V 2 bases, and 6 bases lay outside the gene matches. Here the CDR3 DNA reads TGTGCCAGCAGTTTAACGGGACAGGAGATCTACGAGCAGTACTTC. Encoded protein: CASSLTGQEIYEQYF.

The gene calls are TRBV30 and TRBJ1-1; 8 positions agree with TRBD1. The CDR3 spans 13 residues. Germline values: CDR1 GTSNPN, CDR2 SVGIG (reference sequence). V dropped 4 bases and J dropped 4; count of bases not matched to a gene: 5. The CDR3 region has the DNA TGTGCCTGGACCAGGGGGCTGGTCACTGAAGCTTTCTTT. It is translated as CAWTRGLVTEAFF.

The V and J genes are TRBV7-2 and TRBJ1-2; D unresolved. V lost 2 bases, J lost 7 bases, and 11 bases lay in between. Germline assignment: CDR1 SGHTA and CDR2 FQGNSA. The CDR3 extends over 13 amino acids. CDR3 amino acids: CASSLTGSGGYTF. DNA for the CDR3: TGTGCCAGCAGCTTAACTGGGAGTGGTGGCTACACCTTC.

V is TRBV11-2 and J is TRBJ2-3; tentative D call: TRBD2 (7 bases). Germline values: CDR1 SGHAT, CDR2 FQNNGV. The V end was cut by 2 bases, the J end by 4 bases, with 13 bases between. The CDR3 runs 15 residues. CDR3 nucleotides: TGTGCCAGCAGCTTATTAGGGGGGGGCTCAGATACGCAGTATTTT. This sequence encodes CASSLLGGGSDTQYF.

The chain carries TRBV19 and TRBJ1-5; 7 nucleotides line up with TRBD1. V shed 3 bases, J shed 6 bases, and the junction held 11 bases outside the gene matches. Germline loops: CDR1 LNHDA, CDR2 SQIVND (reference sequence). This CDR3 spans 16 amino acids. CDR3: CASSIGRDRVGQPQHF. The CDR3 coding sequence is TGTGCCAGTAGTATCGGAAGAGACAGGGTTGGTCAGCCCCAGCATTTT.

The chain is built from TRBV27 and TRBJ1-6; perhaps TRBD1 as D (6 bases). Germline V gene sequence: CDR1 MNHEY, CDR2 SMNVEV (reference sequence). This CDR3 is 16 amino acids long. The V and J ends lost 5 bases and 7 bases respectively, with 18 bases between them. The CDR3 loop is CASSRSWGGQNSPLHF. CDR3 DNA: TGTGCCAGCAGTCGCAGTTGGGGGGGACAAAATTCACCCCTCCACTTT.

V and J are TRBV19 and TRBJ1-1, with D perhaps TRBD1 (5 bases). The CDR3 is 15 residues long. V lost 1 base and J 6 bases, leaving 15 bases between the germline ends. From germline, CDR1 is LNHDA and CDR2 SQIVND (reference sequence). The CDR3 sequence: CASSIGTIGAAEAFF. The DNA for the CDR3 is TGTGCCAGTAGTATAGGAACAATAGGGGCCGCTGAAGCTTTCTTT. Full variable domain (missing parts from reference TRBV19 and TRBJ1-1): DGGITQSPKYLFRKEGQNVTLSCEQNLNHDAMYWYRQDPGQGLRLIYYSQIVNDFQKGDIAEGYSVSREKKESFPLTVTSAQKNPTAFYLCASSIGTIGAAEAFFGQGTRLTVV.

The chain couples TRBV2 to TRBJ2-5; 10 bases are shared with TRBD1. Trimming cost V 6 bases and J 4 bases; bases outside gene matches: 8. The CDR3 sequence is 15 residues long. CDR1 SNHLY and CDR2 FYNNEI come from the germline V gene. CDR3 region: CASSVGQGMAETQYF. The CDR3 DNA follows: TGTGCCAGCAGCGTGGGACAGGGGATGGCAGAGACCCAGTACTTC.

The CDR3 region has the DNA TGTGCCAGCGGCTCCCGGGGGAATCAGCCCCAGCATTTT. Amino acids: CASGSRGNQPQHF. The genes are TRBV27 and TRBJ1-5; TRBD1 might be the D (5 bases). This CDR3 has 13 amino acids. Germline CDR1 MNHEY, CDR2 SMNVEV (reference sequence). V was pared by 8 bases and J by 4 bases, with 12 bases between.

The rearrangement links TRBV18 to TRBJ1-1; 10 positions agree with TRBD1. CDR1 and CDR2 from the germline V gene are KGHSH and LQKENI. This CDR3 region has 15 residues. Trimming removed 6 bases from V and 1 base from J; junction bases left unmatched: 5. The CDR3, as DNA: TGTGCCAGCTCCCCCGGGACAGGGGCGAACACTGAAGCTTTCTTT. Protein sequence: CASSPGTGANTEAFF.

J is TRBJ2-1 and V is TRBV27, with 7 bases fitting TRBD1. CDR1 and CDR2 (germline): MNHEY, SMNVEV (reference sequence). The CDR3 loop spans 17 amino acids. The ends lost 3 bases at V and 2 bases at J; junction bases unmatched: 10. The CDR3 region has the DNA TGTGCCAGCAGTTTTAGGGCCTGGGGACAGACCTACAATGAGCAGTTCTTC. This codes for CASSFRAWGQTYNEQFF.

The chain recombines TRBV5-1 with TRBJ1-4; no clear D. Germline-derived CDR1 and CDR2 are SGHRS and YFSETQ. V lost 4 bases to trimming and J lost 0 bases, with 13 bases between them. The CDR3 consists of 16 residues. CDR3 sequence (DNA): TGCGCCAGCAGCGCGGCGAGGGTTTCAACTAATGAAAAACTGTTTTTT. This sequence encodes CASSAARVSTNEKLFF.

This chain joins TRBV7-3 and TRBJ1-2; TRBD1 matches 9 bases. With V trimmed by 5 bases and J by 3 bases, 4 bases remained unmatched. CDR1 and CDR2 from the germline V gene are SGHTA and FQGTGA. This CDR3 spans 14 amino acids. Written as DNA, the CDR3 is TGTGCCAGCAGCGAAACAGGGGGCGACTATGGCTACACCTTC. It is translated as CASSETGGDYGYTF.

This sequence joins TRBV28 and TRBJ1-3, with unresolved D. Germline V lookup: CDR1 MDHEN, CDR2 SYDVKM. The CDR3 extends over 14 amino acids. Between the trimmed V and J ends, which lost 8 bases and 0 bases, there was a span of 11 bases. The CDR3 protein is CASGRLTSGNTIYF. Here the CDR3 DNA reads TGTGCCAGCGGCAGACTGACCTCTGGAAACACCATATATTTT.

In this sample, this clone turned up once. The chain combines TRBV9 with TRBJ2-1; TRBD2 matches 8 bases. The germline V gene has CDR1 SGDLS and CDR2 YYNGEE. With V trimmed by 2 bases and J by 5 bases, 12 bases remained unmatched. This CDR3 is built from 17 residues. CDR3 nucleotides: TGTGCCAGCAGCGTCACGGGGCGGGGGGCTTTTGACAATGAGCAGTTCTTC. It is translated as CASSVTGRGAFDNEQFF.

This CDR3 reads CATSDDRVETQYF. Written as DNA, the CDR3 is TGTGCCACCAGTGACGACAGGGTGGAGACCCAGTACTTC. The gene calls are TRBV24-1 and TRBJ2-5; 7 bases are a match to TRBD1. V trimming: 4 bases; J trimming: 5 bases; junction bases outside the gene matches: 3. The length of the CDR3 is 13 residues. Germline lookup yields CDR1 KGHDR and CDR2 SFDVKD.

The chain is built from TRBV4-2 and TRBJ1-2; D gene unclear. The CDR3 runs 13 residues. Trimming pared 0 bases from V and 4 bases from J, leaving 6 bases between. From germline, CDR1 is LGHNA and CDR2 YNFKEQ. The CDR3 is CASSQEAVYGYTF. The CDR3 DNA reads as TGTGCCAGCAGCCAAGAGGCAGTCTATGGCTACACCTTC.